These 25 T cell receptor beta chains share one sample of origin, sequenced in a study of identical twins. Each CDR3 protein is one row after TCRdb ran MiXCR on the 5' RACE reads. The profile shows 450,000 or so distinct CDR3 sequences, 14% of them singletons. These data were likewise used in another study, on yellow fever vaccine responses in identical twins.

The specimen sequenced was CD4+ T cells sorted from blood. Source of these receptors: a woman in her late teens or twenties in good health.

The chain recombines TRBV7-2 with TRBJ2-7; TRBD1 might be the D (6 bases). V lost 6 bases, J lost 4 bases, and 13 bases lay in between. This CDR3 is 13 amino acids long. Germline V gene data show CDR1 as SGHTA and CDR2 as FQGNSA. The DNA for the CDR3 is TGTGCCAGCAGTTACGACAGGAGTTACGAGCAGTACTTC. Its protein is CASSYDRSYEQYF.

CDR3: CASSLVAPSYEQYF. The CDR3 bases are TGTGCCAGCAGCTTAGTAGCGCCTTCCTACGAGCAGTACTTC. The chain uses TRBV7-2 and TRBJ2-7; D is perhaps TRBD2 (5 bases). From germline, CDR1 is SGHTA and CDR2 FQGNSA. CDR3 size: 14 residues. The V end was cut by 1 base, the J end by 1 base, with 8 bases between.

Ten or more counts support this clonotype. The chain couples TRBV5-1 to TRBJ1-1; tentative D call: TRBD1 (6 bases). The V gene lost 0 bases and the J gene lost 5 bases, with 14 bases spanning the gap. The CDR3 loop spans 15 amino acids. Looked up from germline, CDR1 is SGHRS and CDR2 is YFSETQ. CDR3 sequence reads: CASSLATGMLTEAFF. Here the CDR3 DNA reads TGCGCCAGCAGCTTGGCCACAGGGATGTTGACTGAAGCTTTCTTT.

The V call is TRBV15, the J call TRBJ2-5; TRBD1 aligns across 8 bases. CDR1 and CDR2 from the germline V gene are LNHNV and YYDKDF (reference sequence). CDR3 length: 16 amino acids. J gave up 5 bases and V 3 bases, and 11 bases lay outside the gene matches. The CDR3 DNA sequence: TGTGCCACCAGCAGGGAAAAACAGGGGGGACGTGAGACCCAGTACTTC. This translates into CATSREKQGGRETQYF.

This sequence joins TRBV7-9 and TRBJ2-7; 7 bases map to TRBD2. This CDR3 spans 14 amino acids. CDR1 is SEHNR, CDR2 FQNEAQ, per germline (reference sequence). V shed 7 bases, J shed 0 bases, and the junction held 6 bases outside the gene matches. The CDR3 region has the DNA TGTGCCAGCACTACAGCGGGGTTCTCCTACGAGCAGTACTTC. It translates to CASTTAGFSYEQYF.

This clonotype appeared a few times. The chain is built from TRBV4-2 and TRBJ2-7; perhaps TRBD2 as D (6 bases). The length of the CDR3 is 16 residues. The ends were cut back, 0 bases at V and 7 bases at J, with 19 bases in the middle. Per the germline V gene, CDR1 is LGHNA and CDR2 is YNFKEQ. This CDR3 is CASSQDLVGRGGEQYF. The CDR3 DNA reads TGTGCCAGCAGCCAAGACCTCGTCGGACGGGGAGGTGAGCAGTACTTC.

The chain recombines TRBV11-2 with TRBJ2-3; D possibly corresponds to TRBD1 (5 bases). The V gene lost 7 bases and the J gene lost 7 bases, with 9 bases spanning the gap. Looked up from germline, CDR1 is SGHAT and CDR2 is FQNNGV. The CDR3 extends over 11 amino acids. The CDR3 nucleotides read TGTGCCAGCACCCCAGGGAATACGCAGTATTTT. Translated, it gives CASTPGNTQYF.

The J gene is TRBJ2-2, the V gene TRBV10-3, with 8 bases aligning to TRBD2. V shed 6 bases and J 0 bases; nucleotides not matched to a gene: 15. The CDR3 has 19 residues. In germline, CDR1 is ENHRY, CDR2 SYGVKD. This chain's CDR3 is CAIRGTSHIPDANTGELFF. The CDR3 bases are TGTGCCATCAGAGGGACTAGTCACATCCCGGACGCGAACACCGGGGAGCTGTTTTTT.

This chain links TRBV29-1 with TRBJ1-1, with D possibly being TRBD1 (5 bases). This CDR3 comprises 11 residues. V was shortened by 6 bases and J by 5 bases, with 10 bases between the two germline ends. Per the germline V gene, CDR1 is SQVTM and CDR2 is ANQGSEA. The CDR3 region is CSVSWGTEAFF. The DNA for the CDR3 is TGCAGCGTCTCCTGGGGGACTGAAGCTTTCTTT.

V gene TRBV29-1 combines with J gene TRBJ2-2; D is unclear. Between the trimmed V and J ends, which lost 7 bases and 4 bases, there was a span of 13 bases. CDR1 and CDR2 (germline): SQVTM, ANQGSEA. The CDR3 has 13 amino acids. The CDR3 is CSGLKGPTGELFF. The CDR3 nucleotides are TGCAGCGGGTTAAAGGGCCCCACCGGGGAGCTGTTTTTT.

This clonotype was detected only a few times. V gene TRBV7-2 combines with J gene TRBJ2-1, with 8 bases lining up with TRBD1. V lost 5 bases to trimming and J lost 4 bases; unmatched junction nucleotides: 10. Germline CDR1 reads SGHTA; CDR2 reads FQGNSA. The CDR3 runs to 16 residues. The CDR3 DNA follows: TGTGCCAGCAGCCTCCGGGGGACAGGAAAATACAATGAGCAGTTCTTC. Translated: CASSLRGTGKYNEQFF.

This clonotype was seen a handful of times. The chain combines TRBV6-2 or TRBV6-3 with TRBJ1-5; D ambiguous. Deletions cut 0 bases from V and 4 bases from J, with 13 bases between. The CDR3 loop spans 16 amino acids. CDR1 MNHEY and CDR2 SVGEGT come from the germline V gene. The CDR3 DNA reads as TGTGCCAGCAGTTACTCGGCTCTGTCTTCTAATCAGCCCCAGCATTTT. Its translation: CASSYSALSSNQPQHF.

This clonotype was seen only a few times. The chain joins TRBV6-2 or TRBV6-3 to TRBJ2-2; 7 nucleotides line up with TRBD1. This CDR3 comprises 15 residues. Per the germline V gene, CDR1 is MNHEY and CDR2 is SVGEGT. V shed 6 bases and J 2 bases; nucleotides not matched to a gene: 6. CDR3 region: CASRSDRVNTGELFF. For the CDR3, the DNA is TGTGCCAGCAGGAGCGACAGGGTAAACACCGGGGAGCTGTTTTTT.

V usage is TRBV12-3 or TRBV12-4 and J usage is TRBJ2-3, with 8 positions matching TRBD1. The V and J ends lost 5 bases and 8 bases, in that order; junction bases with no gene match: 3. The CDR3 runs 12 residues. In DNA form, the CDR3 reads TGTGCCAGCAGTCCAGGGGGCACTACGCAGTATTTT. Translating gives CASSPGGTTQYF.

This clonotype was detected many times. This chain joins TRBV12-3 or TRBV12-4 and TRBJ1-5; D gene ambiguous. The CDR3 loop spans 14 amino acids. The V gene lost 5 bases and the J gene lost 0 bases, with 8 bases spanning the gap. Written as DNA, the CDR3 is TGTGCCAGCAGTCTTTGGGGTAGCAATCAGCCCCAGCATTTT. It encodes CASSLWGSNQPQHF.

The chain has TRBV28 and TRBJ2-7; D is possibly TRBD1 (6 bases). V was pared by 5 bases and J by 3 bases, with 17 bases between. Looked up from germline, CDR1 is MDHEN and CDR2 is SYDVKM. This CDR3 comprises 15 residues. The CDR3 protein is CASSPPRQAGYEQYF. The CDR3 bases are TGTGCCAGCAGTCCACCGCGACAGGCAGGCTACGAGCAGTACTTC.

In this sample, this clonotype turned up a few times. The chain combines TRBV27 with TRBJ2-1, with 7 bases fitting TRBD2. CDR3 length: 15 amino acids. V gave up 5 bases and J gave up 4 bases; unmatched junction bases: 8. The germline CDR1 and CDR2 sequences are MNHEY and SMNVEV (reference sequence). CDR3 in amino acids: CASSPDWTSYNEQFF. CDR3 in DNA: TGTGCCAGCAGTCCCGACTGGACTAGTTACAATGAGCAGTTCTTC.

This clonotype was observed many times. The CDR3 spells CASSWKTNTGELFF. CDR3 sequence (DNA): TGTGCCAGCAGCTGGAAAACTAACACCGGGGAGCTGTTTTTT. The V and J genes are TRBV7-2 and TRBJ2-2; D gene unclear. Per the germline V gene, CDR1 is SGHTA and CDR2 is FQGNSA. The CDR3 has 14 residues. The V end lost 4 bases, the J end lost 2 bases, and 8 bases lay between the germline ends.

This clonotype was observed a handful of times. The chain couples TRBV7-6 to TRBJ2-1; D is perhaps TRBD1 or TRBD2 (6 bases each). V dropped 2 bases and J dropped 4 bases, with 15 bases sitting between them. From germline, CDR1 is SGHVS and CDR2 FNYEAQ. This CDR3 has 16 amino acids. The CDR3 loop is CASSLLGGLVYNEQFF. The CDR3 DNA is TGTGCCAGCAGCTTACTGGGGGGCCTCGTTTACAATGAGCAGTTCTTC.

The V and J genes are TRBV29-1 and TRBJ2-1, with 8 bases matching TRBD1. The V gene's germline CDR1 is SQVTM and CDR2 ANQGSEA. The CDR3 extends over 14 amino acids. The V gene end was trimmed by 1 base and the J gene end by 9 bases; junction bases not matched to a gene: 8. The CDR3 here is CSVEGDRGDGEQFF. CDR3 sequence (DNA): TGCAGCGTTGAAGGCGACAGGGGAGATGGTGAGCAGTTCTTC.

This clonotype was seen more than once but under ten times. CDR3 in amino acids: CASRQLVSYNEQFF. The CDR3 nucleotides are TGTGCCAGCAGACAGCTAGTCTCCTACAATGAGCAGTTCTTC. The V call is TRBV5-8, the J call TRBJ2-1; D is undetermined. V shed 5 bases and J shed 0 bases, with 9 bases lying between them. CDR3 length: 14 amino acids. The germline V gene has CDR1 SGHTS and CDR2 YDEGEE.

Many counts were recorded for this clonotype. The chain combines TRBV6-1 with TRBJ2-1, with D perhaps assigned TRBD1 or TRBD2 (7 bases each). V dropped 7 bases and J dropped 10 bases, with 20 bases sitting between them. Germline assignment: CDR1 MNHNS and CDR2 SASEGT. The CDR3 is made up of 14 amino acids. The DNA of the CDR3 is TGTGCCAGCACCCCACCGGGGACAGCGGGGGAGCAGTTCTTC. Its protein is CASTPPGTAGEQFF.

This chain connects TRBV6-1 to TRBJ2-5; weak D call: TRBD2 (6 bases). There are 15 residues in the CDR3. V lost 5 bases, J lost 3 bases, and 16 bases lay in between. From germline, CDR1 is MNHNS and CDR2 SASEGT. CDR3 DNA sequence: TGTGCCAGCAGTACATGGGGGGTTGGGGAAGAGACCCAGTACTTC. Translating gives CASSTWGVGEETQYF.

This clonotype was picked up a small number of times. This chain uses TRBV3-1 with TRBJ2-1; no reliable D call. CDR3 length equals 16 residues. The germline V and J ends were trimmed by 7 bases and 1 base, with 17 bases remaining between them. Germline V lookup: CDR1 LGHDT, CDR2 YNNKEL (reference sequence). The CDR3 DNA follows: TGTGCCAGCACCAGAAGGGTACAACAGTCCTACAATGAGCAGTTCTTC. Amino acids: CASTRRVQQSYNEQFF.

The rearrangement links TRBV6-5 to TRBJ1-1; D not certain. CDR1 MNHEY and CDR2 SVGAGI come from the germline V gene. The length of the CDR3 is 16 residues. With 0 bases removed from V and 4 bases from J, the gap between germline ends came to 15 bases. CDR3 region: CASSYSRFSFGTEAFF. Here the CDR3 DNA reads TGTGCCAGCAGTTACTCGAGATTTTCTTTCGGCACTGAAGCTTTCTTT.